This T cell receptor (beta chain) is drawn from a study of response to subunit inactivated influenza vaccine. This clonotype was seen a few times. TCRdb re-called the RT-PCR reads through MiXCR, storing one row per CDR3 protein. The data hold 550,000 to 650,000 distinct CDR3 sequences, with about 11% observed a single time. This CDR3 has 13 amino acids. V dropped 5 bases and J dropped 6; count of bases not matched to a gene: 7. The germline V gene encodes CDR1 KGHSH and CDR2 LQKENI. Sequences were derived from PBMCs from blood, sampled on the day of vaccination. The TCR sequence derives from a man aged 50 to 59 who received an inactivated influenza vaccine. The chain combines TRBV18 with TRBJ2-7, with 7 bases lining up with TRBD1. The CDR3: CASSTTGYGEQYF. CDR3 bases: TGTGCCAGCTCAACGACAGGGTACGGCGAGCAGTACTTC.